The 21 T cell receptor beta chains below were found in one sample sequenced in a study of blood T cells in healthy people across ages. PCR was performed a second time for about 6 to 12 cycles using a sample-barcoded 5' primer and a J-beta primer mix. TCRdb re-called the 5' RACE reads with MiXCR, one entry per CDR3 protein. The sample lists roughly 800,000 distinct CDR3 sequences, about 55% occurring once. Sequenced input: blood. These TCRs come from a man of 80 years or more in good health.

This clonotype was found a few times. V gene TRBV27 combines with J gene TRBJ2-5; 12 bases align to TRBD2. CDR3 length equals 16 residues. V lost 9 bases, J lost 5 bases, and 13 bases stayed unmatched. Germline V gives CDR1 MNHEY, CDR2 SMNVEV (reference sequence). The CDR3 DNA is TGTGCCAGTAGTCTAGCGGGAGGGCCGCCGAGGGAGACCCAGTACTTC. Its protein product is CASSLAGGPPRETQYF.

The rearrangement uses TRBV7-6 and TRBJ1-4, with a tentative D call TRBD1 (6 bases). Between the trimmed V and J ends, which lost 5 bases and 3 bases, there was a span of 13 bases. The CDR3 totals 15 residues. The V gene's germline CDR1 is SGHVS and CDR2 FNYEAQ. DNA of the CDR3: TGTGCCAGCAGCCCCCGGACAGTTCCTAATGAAAAACTGTTTTTT. Translation: CASSPRTVPNEKLFF.

The rearrangement uses TRBV18 and TRBJ1-4; D possibly corresponds to TRBD1 (5 bases). Germline CDR1 is KGHSH and CDR2 is LQKENI. The germline V and J ends were trimmed by 0 bases and 8 bases, with 13 bases remaining between them. The CDR3 contains 15 residues. CDR3: CASSPPMGVGEKLFF. CDR3 bases: TGTGCCAGCTCACCACCGATGGGGGTAGGAGAAAAACTGTTTTTT.

This chain connects TRBV24-1 to TRBJ2-7; 8 bases map to TRBD1. This CDR3 contains 15 residues. Trimming cost V 4 bases and J 7 bases; bases outside gene matches: 11. Per the germline V gene, CDR1 is KGHDR and CDR2 is SFDVKD. As DNA, the CDR3 is TGTGCCACCAGTGACCCTGGACAGGGAGACAATGAGCAGTACTTC. Translation: CATSDPGQGDNEQYF.

This sequence joins TRBV20-1 and TRBJ2-1, with TRBD2 as a possible D gene (6 bases). The germline CDR1 and CDR2 sequences are DFQATT and SNEGSKA (reference sequence). This CDR3 is built from 13 residues. Trimming removed 4 bases from V and 6 bases from J, with 13 bases in between. The CDR3 bases are TGCAGTGCTATAGAACTAGCCAGCAATGAGCAGTTCTTC. This translates into CSAIELASNEQFF.

V gene TRBV29-1 combines with J gene TRBJ1-1; D is perhaps TRBD1 (5 bases). The V gene lost 1 base and the J gene lost 1 base, with 10 bases spanning the gap. The CDR3 spans 14 residues. Germline CDR1 SQVTM, CDR2 ANQGSEA. The CDR3: CSVEGRDGNTEAFF. The CDR3 DNA reads TGCAGCGTTGAAGGCAGGGATGGGAACACTGAAGCTTTCTTT.

This clonotype turned up a few times. This rearrangement joins TRBV10-3 to TRBJ2-3; 8 nucleotides align to TRBD1. Germline-derived CDR1 and CDR2 are ENHRY and SYGVKD. The CDR3 spans 16 residues. V gave up 2 bases and J gave up 6 bases; unmatched junction bases: 10. The CDR3 region has the DNA TGTGCCATCAGTGAGGTTGCGGGACAGGCAGGGGATACGCAGTATTTT. It codes for CAISEVAGQAGDTQYF.

This chain connects TRBV2 to TRBJ1-2; D unresolved. The CDR3 contains 14 residues. CDR1 and CDR2 (germline): SNHLY, FYNNEI. The V gene lost 6 bases and the J gene lost 2 bases, with 13 bases spanning the gap. The CDR3, as DNA: TGTGCCAGCAGCCCCGCCCCAGTAAACTATGGCTACACCTTC. Translation: CASSPAPVNYGYTF.

The chain has TRBV18 and TRBJ2-7; 7 bases agree with TRBD2. The CDR3 has 15 amino acids. The V segment lost 5 bases and the J segment 2 bases; nucleotides outside the gene matches: 9. Looked up from germline, CDR1 is KGHSH and CDR2 is LQKENI. DNA for the CDR3: TGTGCCAGCTCATCCAACGCCGGGACTACCTACGAGCAGTACTTC. Translated, it gives CASSSNAGTTYEQYF.

On this clonotype: The germline gene is not matched at one end of the junction; a read error may be the cause. This sequence joins TRBV6-1 and TRBJ1-1, with D perhaps TRBD1 (6 bases). The germline gives CDR1 MNHNS, CDR2 SASEGT. The CDR3 loop spans 15 amino acids. CDR3 in amino acids: CASSEQGQQNTEPFF. The CDR3 DNA sequence: TGTGCCAGCAGTGAACAAGGACAGCAGAACACTGAACCTTTCTTT.

V and J are TRBV2 and TRBJ2-7; the match to TRBD1 covers 10 bases. CDR1 SNHLY and CDR2 FYNNEI come from the germline V gene. V gave up 6 bases and J gave up 6 bases; unmatched junction bases: 11. The length of the CDR3 is 15 residues. For the CDR3, the DNA is TGTGCCAGCAGCCCTACTCGGACAGGGGGTACCGAGCAGTACTTC. This gives the protein CASSPTRTGGTEQYF.

The chain links TRBV20-1 to TRBJ1-4; maybe TRBD1 (5 bases). The germline V gene has CDR1 DFQATT and CDR2 SNEGSKA (reference sequence). Trimming stripped 7 bases from V and 0 bases from J, with 12 bases between. CDR3 size: 14 residues. The CDR3 here is CSGRDPSTNEKLFF. The CDR3 nucleotides are TGCAGTGGCCGGGACCCTTCAACTAATGAAAAACTGTTTTTT.

This clonotype was detected many times. V gene TRBV13 combines with J gene TRBJ2-5; D may be TRBD2 (6 bases). Germline-derived CDR1 and CDR2 are PRHDT and FYEKMQ (reference sequence). CDR3 length: 12 residues. V lost 4 bases, J lost 7 bases, and 10 bases lay in between. Here the CDR3 DNA reads TGTGCCAGCAGCTCCGGGGGAGTGACCCAGTACTTC. It translates to CASSSGGVTQYF. Full variable domain (outside the CDR3, taken from reference TRBV13 and TRBJ2-5): AAGVIQSPRHLIKEKRETATLKCYPIPRHDTVYWYQQGPGQDPQFLISFYEKMQSDKGSIPDRFSAQQFSDYHSELNMSSLELGDSALYFCASSSGGVTQYFGPGTRLLVL.

J is TRBJ2-7 and V is TRBV6-2 or TRBV6-3; 7 nucleotides align to TRBD2. V trimming: 0 bases; J trimming: 2 bases; junction bases outside the gene matches: 7. Per germline, CDR1 MNHEY and CDR2 SVGEGT. The CDR3 length is 16 residues. Written as DNA, the CDR3 is TGTGCCAGCAGTTACTCGAGACTAGCCCCCGCCTACGAGCAGTACTTC. It translates to CASSYSRLAPAYEQYF.

This clonotype was detected a few times. The chain recombines TRBV29-1 with TRBJ2-7, with 11 bases identical to TRBD1. J was trimmed by 6 bases and V by 3 bases; bases with no gene match: 7. This CDR3 is built from 14 residues. Germline CDR1 and CDR2: SQVTM and ANQGSEA. The CDR3 region is CSVDFGQGASEQYF. The CDR3 DNA follows: TGCAGCGTTGATTTTGGACAGGGGGCTAGCGAGCAGTACTTC.

V usage is TRBV10-3 and J usage is TRBJ2-5; D remains ambiguous. From germline, CDR1 is ENHRY and CDR2 SYGVKD. The CDR3 is made up of 13 amino acids. V was pared by 4 bases and J by 0 bases, with 6 bases between. DNA of the CDR3: TGTGCCATCAGTGGGCCAGACCAAGAGACCCAGTACTTC. It specifies CAISGPDQETQYF.

The count of this clonotype is one. This sequence joins TRBV5-6 and TRBJ2-7; the match to TRBD1 covers 8 bases. Germline trimming cut 3 bases from V and 3 bases from J; bases unmatched to any gene: 8. The CDR3 spans 15 residues. Germline V gene data show CDR1 as SGHDT and CDR2 as YYEEEE. The CDR3, as DNA: TGTGCCAGCAGCTACAGGGGGACAAATCTCTACGAGCAGTACTTC. Encoded protein: CASSYRGTNLYEQYF.

This clonotype turned up a few times. V usage is TRBV3-1 and J usage is TRBJ2-6; TRBD1 matches at 11 bases. The CDR3 sequence is 16 residues long. Trimming removed 2 bases from V and 6 bases from J; junction bases left unmatched: 3. CDR1 LGHDT and CDR2 YNNKEL come from the germline V gene (reference sequence). The CDR3 loop is CASSQRDRGKANVLTF. As DNA, the CDR3 is TGTGCCAGCAGCCAAAGGGACAGGGGGAAGGCCAACGTCCTGACTTTC.

This clonotype was detected only a few times. This chain uses TRBV28 with TRBJ2-1; D remains unclear. There are 16 residues in the CDR3. Trimming cost V 8 bases and J 0 bases, with 17 bases left between them. Germline assignment: CDR1 MDHEN and CDR2 SYDVKM. The CDR3, as DNA: TGTGCCAGCTCCCCTTCGGGTAGGAGCTCCTACAATGAGCAGTTCTTC. This encodes CASSPSGRSSYNEQFF.

The chain joins TRBV6-2 or TRBV6-3 to TRBJ2-5; D gene unclear. The germline V gene encodes CDR1 MNHEY and CDR2 SVGEGT. The V and J ends lost 8 bases and 3 bases respectively, with 19 bases between them. The CDR3 length is 15 residues. The CDR3 is CASGSGAPGEETQYF. The CDR3 bases are TGTGCCAGCGGATCTGGAGCCCCGGGCGAAGAGACCCAGTACTTC.

The chain recombines TRBV11-1 with TRBJ2-7; TRBD2 is a possible D gene (7 bases). The CDR3 has 15 residues. Germline V gives CDR1 SGHAT, CDR2 FQDESV (reference sequence). The V and J ends lost 6 bases and 0 bases respectively, with 15 bases between them. The CDR3 DNA follows: TGTGCCAGCAGGACCGTGCGGGGGCCCTCCTACGAGCAGTACTTC. Protein product: CASRTVRGPSYEQYF.